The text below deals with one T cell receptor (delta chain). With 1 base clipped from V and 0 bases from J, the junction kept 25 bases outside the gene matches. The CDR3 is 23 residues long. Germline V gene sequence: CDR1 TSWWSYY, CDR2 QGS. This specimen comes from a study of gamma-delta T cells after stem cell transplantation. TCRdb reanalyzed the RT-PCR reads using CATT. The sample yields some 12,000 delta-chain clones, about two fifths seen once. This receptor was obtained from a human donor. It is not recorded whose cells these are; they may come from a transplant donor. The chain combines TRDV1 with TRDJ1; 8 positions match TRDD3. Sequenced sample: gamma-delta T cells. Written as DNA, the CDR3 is TGTGCTCTTGGGGAACGACACGAAGCCTTTATCTGGGGGACCTATCCGTACACCGATAAACTCATCTTT. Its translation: CALGERHEAFIWGTYPYTDKLIF.